This T cell receptor (beta chain) emerged from a study of T cell responses to AZD1222 COVID-19 vaccine (TCRdb year 2021). For context, the study as a whole: AZD1222 recipients whose second dose came at about 4 weeks and those whose second dose came at about 12 weeks were combined into one group, since spike-specific TCR depth and breadth did not differ between the two schedules. TCR sequencing was performed for roughly 250 trial participants, of whom some 200 were given two doses of AZD1222 and approximately 25 were given two doses of MenACWY control vaccine. Trial participants were enrolled by age into subgroups of 18-55, 56-69 and 70-plus years, and around 150, 29 and 61 TCR-sequenced participants, respectively, were included in these subgroups. The full study reports these points: Conclusions about previously exposed vaccinees are limited because only six or seven AZD1222 recipients were SARS-CoV-2 seropositive at baseline. In the small 56-69-year group, the increase in depth fell short of significance, most likely because of low power. Epitopes outside the regions mutated in the B.1.351 and B.1.1.7 variants were reportedly recognized by nearly half of the unique spike-specific TCRs. Most participants were white British and females outnumbered males, and the authors suggested that clonal diversity may have been underestimated. Vaccine-associated CD4 TCRs spanned the whole spike protein, with dominant responses in regions 160-218 and 743-854. No day 14 peak-response samples were available, so repertoires were characterized only after the peak T cell response. After two AZD1222 doses, spike-specific TCR breadth and depth were significantly higher than at day 0 and than in MenACWY recipients.

The CDR3 spans 17 residues, from the cysteine through the phenylalanine. The DNA shown is the 51-base CDR3, in frame from base 1. V loses 1 base of germline sequence and J loses 0 bases, and the interval between the two ends is 12 bases. Per the germline V gene, LGHNA is the CDR1 and YNFKEQ is the CDR2. The CDR3 regions of human TCRbeta chains were subjected to immunosequencing. In the source study's methods: TCRs in the repertoires were compared against a reference library of SARS-CoV-2-specific TCRs that had been generated with the MIRA antigen-specificity platform. Breadth meant the fraction of unique TCRs that were SARS-CoV-2-associated, whereas depth meant the fraction of total T cells that were SARS-CoV-2-associated. Each spike-specific TCR was assigned to its reactive spike region and to a CD4 or CD8 class using the MIRA data. Log10-transformed breadth and depth values were compared by one-way ANOVA with Sidak's multiple comparisons tests. Held by TCRdb, this immuneACCESS table contains in-frame sequences only and omits some clones. Under half of the omission traces to an unresolved V gene where checked; the cause of the rest is unknown. V and J calls and clone size are copied from that table; D and trimming were computed from the DNA. A total of under 70,000 clones appear in this sample, over 80% of them only once. About 15% of the sample is taken by the ten largest.

In its sample, this clone was seen once. It has no known antigen specificity. No base quality information exists; no much larger clone differs at one position. Read against the paper, the sample's time point label means: baseline before first vaccination. Vaccinee samples came from UK trials COV001 and COV002, including a single-blind randomized controlled phase 2/3 trial of AZD1222 (ChAdOx1 nCoV-19) in healthy adults. Trial participant PBMC samples were collected at day 0 and day 28 after the second dose for TCRbeta chain sequencing. The receptor was isolated from an adult in good health. The input for sequencing was peripheral blood, taken on day 0 of AZD1222 vaccination. The sequence links TRBV4-2 to TRBJ1-4, with an unclear D gene assignment. This receptor has the CDR3 CASSQAVRPATNEKLFF. The bases are TGTGCCAGCAGCCAAGCGGTCCGACCCGCAACTAATGAAAAACTGTTTTTT.